This T cell receptor beta chain appears in the sequencing data of a study of cytomegalovirus exposure and HLA in healthy donors. Germline assignment: CDR1 LNHDA and CDR2 SQIVND (reference sequence). V lost 4 bases and J lost 4; bases outside the gene matches: 7. The CDR3 length is 15 residues. The PCR employed 60 Vbeta primers together with 13 Jbeta primers. Profiled with immunoSEQ multiplex PCR; TCRdb holds only in-frame clones, not every one. The profile shows about 140,000 clones, approximately 80% of them singletons. The study, taken as a whole, reports: It was in a later analysis that TCR association rates were seen to vary by HLA locus, highest for DRB1 and lowest for HLA-C.

As regards this clone: The antigen is unknown.

The chain couples TRBV19 to TRBJ1-1, with 9 bases lining up with TRBD1. Source material: PBMCs. The receptor was isolated from a woman aged 45-65 years in good health and CMV-seropositive. The CDR3 sequence is CASSTLGQGPTEAFF. CDR3 nucleotide sequence: TGTGCCAGTAGTACTTTGGGACAGGGCCCCACTGAAGCTTTCTTT. The complete variable domain, with remaining parts taken from reference TRBV19 and TRBJ1-1, reads DGGITQSPKYLFRKEGQNVTLSCEQNLNHDAMYWYRQDPGQGLRLIYYSQIVNDFQKGDIAEGYSVSREKKESFPLTVTSAQKNPTAFYLCASSTLGQGPTEAFFGQGTRLTVV.